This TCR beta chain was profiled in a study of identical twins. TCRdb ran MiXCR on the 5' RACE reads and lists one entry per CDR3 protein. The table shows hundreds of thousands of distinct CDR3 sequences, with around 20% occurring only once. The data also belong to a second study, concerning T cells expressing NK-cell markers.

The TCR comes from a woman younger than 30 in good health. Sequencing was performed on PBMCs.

DNA of the CDR3: TGTGCCAGCAGCCCACGCGGTATTCACTACGAGCAGTACTTC. Its translation: CASSPRGIHYEQYF. The chain couples TRBV5-5 to TRBJ2-7; D not resolved. This CDR3 comprises 14 residues. Trimming left V 4 bases short and J 3 bases short, with 14 bases between. Germline CDR1 is SGHKS and CDR2 is YYEKEE (reference sequence).